This T cell receptor (beta chain) was sequenced for a study of graft-versus-host responses after intestinal transplantation. For the study at large: Induction with anti-thymocyte globulin, then tacrolimus and steroids for roughly 3 years, was given to all recipients. General observations from the study: The presence of high graft-versus-host to host-versus-graft clonal ratios in allografts characterized patients with graft-donor T cell macrochimerism. Among circulating GvH clones, peak levels were associated with early post-transplant declines in HvG clones.

The trim removed 1 base at V and 7 bases at J, leaving 9 bases unmatched. This CDR3 has 16 residues. CDR1 SEHNR and CDR2 FQNEAQ come from the germline V gene (reference sequence). Points on this clone: Its antigen is currently unknown.

Sequenced by immunoSEQ multiplex PCR; TCRdb stores in-frame clones only, minus some. There are about 25,000 clones in the sample; about 95% occur only once, and 0.82% lies in the top ten. The rearrangement uses TRBV7-9 and TRBJ1-4, with 7 bases that match TRBD1. Source: PBMCs, taken 30 days after intestinal transplant. The TCR sequence derives from a human patient who received an intestinal transplant, so some T cells may come from the graft donor. This chain's CDR3 is CASSLVPGTVSEKLFF. CDR3 DNA: TGTGCCAGCAGCTTAGTTCCCGGGACAGTCAGTGAAAAACTGTTTTTT.